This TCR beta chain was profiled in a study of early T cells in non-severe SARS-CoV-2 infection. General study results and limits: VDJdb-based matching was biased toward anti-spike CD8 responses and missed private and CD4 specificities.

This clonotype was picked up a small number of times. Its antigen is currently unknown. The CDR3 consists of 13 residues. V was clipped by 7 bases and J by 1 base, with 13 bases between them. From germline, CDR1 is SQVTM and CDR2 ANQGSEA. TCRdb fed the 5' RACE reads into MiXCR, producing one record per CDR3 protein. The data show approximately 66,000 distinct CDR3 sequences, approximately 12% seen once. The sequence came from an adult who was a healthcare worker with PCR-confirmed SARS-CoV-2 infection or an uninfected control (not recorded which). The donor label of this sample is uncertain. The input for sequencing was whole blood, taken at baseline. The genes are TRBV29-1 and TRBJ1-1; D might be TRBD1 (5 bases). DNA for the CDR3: TGCAGCGCCCAAGGAGGGACGAACACTGAAGCTTTCTTT. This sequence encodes CSAQGGTNTEAFF.